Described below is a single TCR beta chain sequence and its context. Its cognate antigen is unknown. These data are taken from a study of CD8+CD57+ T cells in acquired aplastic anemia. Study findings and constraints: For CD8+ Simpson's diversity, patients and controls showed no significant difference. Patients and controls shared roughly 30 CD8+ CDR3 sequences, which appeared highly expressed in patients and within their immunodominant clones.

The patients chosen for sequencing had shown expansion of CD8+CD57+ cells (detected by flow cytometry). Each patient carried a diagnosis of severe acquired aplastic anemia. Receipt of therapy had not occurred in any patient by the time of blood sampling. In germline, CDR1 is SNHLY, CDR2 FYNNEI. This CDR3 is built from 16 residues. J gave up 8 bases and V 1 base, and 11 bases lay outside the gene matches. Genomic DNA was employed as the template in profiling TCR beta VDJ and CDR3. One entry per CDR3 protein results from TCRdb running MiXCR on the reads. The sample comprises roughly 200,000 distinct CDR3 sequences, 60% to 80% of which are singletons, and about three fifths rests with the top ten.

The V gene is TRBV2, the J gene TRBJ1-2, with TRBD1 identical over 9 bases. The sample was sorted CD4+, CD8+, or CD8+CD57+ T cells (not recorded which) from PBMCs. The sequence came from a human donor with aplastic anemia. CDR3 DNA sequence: TGTGCCAGCAGTGAAGAGGGACCGGACAGGGGTGGGGGCTACACCTTC. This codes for CASSEEGPDRGGGYTF.